Detailed here is one T cell receptor (beta chain). Using immunoSEQ multiplex PCR, the repertoire was profiled, and TCRdb retains in-frame clones only, with some absent. The sample consists of some 700,000 clones, approximately 90% of them appearing once. The data stem from a study of shared T cell receptors in the human thymus. Trimming shortened V by 1 base and J by 2 bases, and 10 bases separated the two germline ends. The CDR3 runs 15 residues. The V gene's germline CDR1 is LGHNA and CDR2 YSLEER. This same sample was also part of a study on human thymus T cells. As that study records: Healthy Finnish infants undergoing corrective surgery for congenital heart defects provided the donor material. Thymus specimens were resections from corrective heart surgery.

The TCR comes from a boy under two years old with a congenital heart defect. The V call is TRBV4-3, the J call TRBJ2-3, with a possible D match to TRBD2 (5 bases). The sequencing input was thymocytes. CDR3 sequence: CASSQGRGATDTQYF. CDR3 nucleotide sequence: TGCGCCAGCAGCCAAGGTCGGGGAGCCACAGATACGCAGTATTTT.